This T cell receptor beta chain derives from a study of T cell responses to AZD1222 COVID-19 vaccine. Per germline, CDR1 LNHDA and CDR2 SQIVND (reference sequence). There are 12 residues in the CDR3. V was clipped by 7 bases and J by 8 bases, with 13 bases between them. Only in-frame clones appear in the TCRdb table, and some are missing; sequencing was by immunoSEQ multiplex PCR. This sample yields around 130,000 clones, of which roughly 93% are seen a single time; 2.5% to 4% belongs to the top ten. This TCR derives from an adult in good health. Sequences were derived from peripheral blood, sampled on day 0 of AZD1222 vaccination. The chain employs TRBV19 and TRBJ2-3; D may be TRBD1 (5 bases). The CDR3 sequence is CASKAAQGTQYF. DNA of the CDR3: TGTGCCAGTAAGGCTGCTCAGGGTACGCAGTATTTT.